These 20 T cell receptor beta chains were sequenced from one sample in a study of preoperative IRX-2 immunotherapy in early breast cancer. Method: immunoSEQ multiplex PCR; TCRdb's copy keeps in-frame clones and lacks some. The sample lists some 30,000 clones, 75% to 90% occurring once. Treatment noted: preoperative locoregional IRX-2 cytokine immunotherapy. Sequenced material: lymph node tissue, taken from a patient treated with IRX-2 immunotherapy. All receptors come from a human donor with breast cancer.

The CDR3 region has the DNA TGTGCCATCAATCCCGGGGTAGCGGGAGGGAGCACCGGGGAGCTGTTTTTT. This gives the protein CAINPGVAGGSTGELFF. The V and J genes are TRBV6-8 and TRBJ2-2; the match to TRBD2 covers 11 bases. Germline lookup yields CDR1 MNHGY and CDR2 SAAAGT. The CDR3 is made up of 17 amino acids. The J segment lost 4 bases and the V segment lost 10 bases, leaving 14 bases of the junction unmatched.

This chain links TRBV2 with TRBJ2-5; the D gene could be TRBD1 or TRBD2 (6 bases each). Trimming pared 7 bases from V and 7 bases from J, leaving 19 bases between. Germline loops: CDR1 SNHLY, CDR2 FYNNEI. The CDR3 consists of 14 residues. In nucleotides, the CDR3 is TGTGCCAGCATCCAATCCAGGACAGCGGGGACCCAGTACTTC. Residues: CASIQSRTAGTQYF.

The chain couples TRBV6-8 to TRBJ2-3; 9 bases align to TRBD2. The CDR3 is 15 amino acids. V gave up 6 bases and J gave up 0 bases; unmatched junction bases: 4. Germline CDR1 and CDR2: MNHGY and SAAAGT. The CDR3 loop is CASSRLAESTDTQYF. The CDR3 bases are TGTGCCAGCAGCAGACTAGCGGAGAGCACAGATACGCAGTATTTT.

The rearrangement links TRBV28 to TRBJ2-2; TRBD2 agrees at 10 bases. The length of the CDR3 is 17 residues. V trimming: 4 bases; J trimming: 4 bases; junction bases outside the gene matches: 9. From germline, CDR1 is MDHEN and CDR2 SYDVKM. The CDR3 spells CASSSLAGDRGTGELFF. The CDR3, as DNA: TGTGCCAGCAGTTCTCTAGCGGGGGATCGCGGCACCGGGGAGCTGTTTTTT.

The chain uses TRBV16 and TRBJ2-7; no reliable D call. Germline V gives CDR1 KGHSY, CDR2 FQNENV. V shed 3 bases and J shed 0 bases, with 12 bases lying between them. This CDR3 is built from 15 residues. In DNA form, the CDR3 reads TGTGCCAGCAGCCACCTTGTGGCGAGCTCCTACGAGCAGTACTTC. Translating it yields CASSHLVASSYEQYF.

The genes are TRBV6-7 and TRBJ2-2, with 8 bases that match TRBD2. TRBV6-7 belongs to the ORF category, with a function that is uncertain. V was pared by 6 bases and J by 3 bases, with 3 bases of the junction left unmatched. The CDR3 sequence is 14 residues long. The CDR3 bases are TGTGCCAGCAGAATAGCGGGACACACCGGGGAGCTGTTTTTT. This encodes CASRIAGHTGELFF.

The chain joins TRBV19 to TRBJ2-2; the D call may be TRBD1 or TRBD2 (6 bases each). V shed 7 bases and J shed 5 bases, with 20 bases lying between them. The CDR3 has 16 residues. Germline CDR1 and CDR2: LNHDA and SQIVND (reference sequence). The CDR3 bases are TGTGCCAGTAACCGTGGGGGGCGGCGTGGGACCGGGGAGCTGTTTTTT. Amino acids: CASNRGGRRGTGELFF.

The V call is TRBV7-5, the J call TRBJ1-1. TRBV7-5 is designated a pseudogene. This CDR3 spans 16 amino acids. The CDR3 nucleotides read TGTGCCAGCAGCTCGGGACCCCTGGAGCCCGACACTGAAGCTTTCTTT. It specifies CASSSGPLEPDTEAFF.

The chain joins TRBV28 to TRBJ2-4; no clear D. V dropped 1 base and J dropped 9 bases, with 7 bases sitting between them. The CDR3 is 12 residues long. Per the germline V gene, CDR1 is MDHEN and CDR2 is SYDVKM. As DNA, the CDR3 is TGTGCCAGCAGTTTATACACTGGCATTCAGTACTTC. Its protein is CASSLYTGIQYF.

The chain uses TRBV19 and TRBJ2-7; D possibly corresponds to TRBD2 (5 bases). The CDR3 has 13 residues. CDR1 and CDR2 from the germline V gene are LNHDA and SQIVND (reference sequence). The V end was cut by 3 bases, the J end by 3 bases, with 9 bases between. CDR3 protein: CASSIEGSYEQYF. The CDR3 DNA reads as TGTGCCAGTAGTATTGAGGGCAGCTACGAGCAGTACTTC.

V is TRBV28 and J is TRBJ2-7; 7 nucleotides align to TRBD1. The CDR3 totals 15 residues. Germline loops: CDR1 MDHEN, CDR2 SYDVKM. V gave up 6 bases and J gave up 0 bases; unmatched junction bases: 8. This chain's CDR3 is CASSAGQDGSYEQYF. The CDR3 nucleotides are TGTGCCAGCAGCGCCGGACAGGACGGCTCCTACGAGCAGTACTTC.

The V gene is TRBV11-3, the J gene TRBJ2-7; tentative D call: TRBD1 (5 bases). The CDR3 runs 14 residues. CDR1 and CDR2 from the germline V gene are SGHNT and YENEEA. Between the trimmed V and J ends, which lost 5 bases and 0 bases, there was a span of 11 bases. The CDR3 is CASSQTGFSYEQYF. DNA of the CDR3: TGTGCCAGCAGCCAAACAGGCTTCTCCTACGAGCAGTACTTC. Drawing the rest from reference TRBV11-3 and TRBJ2-7, the complete variable domain is EAGVVQSPRYKIIEKKQPVAFWCNPISGHNTLYWYLQNLGQGPELLIRYENEEAVDDSQLPKDRFSAERLKGVDSTLKIQPAELGDSAVYLCASSQTGFSYEQYFGPGTRLTVT.

This clone was counted once. V gene TRBV5-1 combines with J gene TRBJ1-1; no definite D call. CDR1 is SGHRS and CDR2 is YFSETQ in the germline V gene. The CDR3 contains 15 residues. The V end lost 0 bases, the J end lost 0 bases, and 9 bases lay between the germline ends. In DNA form, the CDR3 reads TGCGCCAGCAGCTTGGGCAGCGGGCTGAACACTGAAGCTTTCTTT. It translates to CASSLGSGLNTEAFF.

This clone was detected only once. The DNA for the CDR3 is TGTGCCAGTATGACAGGGTACTCTGGGGAGCTGTTTTTT. Protein: CASMTGYSGELFF. The chain links TRBV6-8 to TRBJ2-2; 7 nucleotides align to TRBD1. The J segment lost 8 bases and the V segment lost 9 bases, leaving 9 bases of the junction unmatched. Germline assignment: CDR1 MNHGY and CDR2 SAAAGT. The CDR3 sequence is 13 residues long.

The chain joins TRBV6-8 to TRBJ1-2, with D possibly being TRBD1 (6 bases). The CDR3 loop spans 15 amino acids. CDR1 MNHGY and CDR2 SAAAGT come from the germline V gene. V lost 0 bases, J lost 7 bases, and 15 bases lay in between. This CDR3 reads CASSYSLQGWGGYTF. Here the CDR3 DNA reads TGTGCCAGCAGTTACTCATTACAGGGCTGGGGTGGCTACACCTTC.

This chain connects TRBV30 to TRBJ1-5; tentatively, D is TRBD1 (6 bases). Germline assignment: CDR1 GTSNPN and CDR2 SVGIG (reference sequence). V lost 4 bases to trimming and J lost 6 bases, with 13 bases between them. The CDR3 spans 13 residues. CDR3 sequence (DNA): TGTGCCTGGAATCAGGGGTTGGGTCAGCCCCAGCATTTT. The encoded protein is CAWNQGLGQPQHF.

This chain links TRBV6-8 with TRBJ1-1, with a possible D match to TRBD1 (5 bases). Deletions cut 8 bases from V and 5 bases from J, with 21 bases between. The CDR3 length is 15 residues. Germline CDR1 reads MNHGY; CDR2 reads SAAAGT. The CDR3 sequence: CASSTPLQGGTEAFF. The CDR3 coding sequence is TGTGCCAGCTCAACCCCCCTCCAGGGTGGAACTGAAGCTTTCTTT.

This chain joins TRBV11-3 and TRBJ1-3; D unclear. Germline CDR1 and CDR2: SGHNT and YENEEA. The CDR3 has 16 amino acids. Trimming shortened V by 5 bases and J by 0 bases, and 14 bases separated the two germline ends. The CDR3, as DNA: TGTGCCAGCAGCCGCATCGACACTTACTCTGGAAACACCATATATTTT. It translates to CASSRIDTYSGNTIYF.

The genes are TRBV15 and TRBJ2-7; 11 bases agree with TRBD2. CDR3 length: 19 residues. CDR1 and CDR2 (germline): LNHNV, YYDKDF (reference sequence). The trim removed 0 bases at V and 5 bases at J, leaving 15 bases unmatched. CDR3 sequence: CATSRDLLVGSGRAHEQYF. The CDR3 DNA is TGTGCCACCAGCAGAGACCTCCTCGTGGGTAGCGGGAGGGCCCACGAGCAGTACTTC.

J is TRBJ1-1 and V is TRBV19; no clear D. Germline CDR1 LNHDA, CDR2 SQIVND (reference sequence). The CDR3 length is 18 residues. Trimming stripped 3 bases from V and 4 bases from J, with 24 bases between. In DNA, the CDR3 is TGTGCCAGTAGTATCATTCGGGATCCAGAATCGCTGGGCACTGAAGCTTTCTTT. Translated: CASSIIRDPESLGTEAFF. Drawing the rest from reference TRBV19 and TRBJ1-1, the complete variable domain is DGGITQSPKYLFRKEGQNVTLSCEQNLNHDAMYWYRQDPGQGLRLIYYSQIVNDFQKGDIAEGYSVSREKKESFPLTVTSAQKNPTAFYLCASSIIRDPESLGTEAFFGQGTRLTVV.